These T cell receptor beta chains were read from a single sample in a study of shared clonotypes between healthy human individuals. Measured with immunoSEQ multiplex PCR; TCRdb has only the in-frame clones, and not every one. The sample consists of about 1 million clones, about 76% of them appearing once. Sequenced: memory CD4+ T cells sorted from blood. These receptors came from a man younger than 30 in good health. The CDR3 runs from the conserved cysteine through the conserved F or W. The order of the fields is clone size, V gene, D gene, J gene, CDR3 DNA, CDR3 protein. The D gene is left open where the match is weak. Clone size is shown for a subset of rows, as once, few, many or a class of expanded clone.

-,TRBV12-2,-,TRBJ1-1,TGTGCAAGTCGCTTAGCGGGGGCTTTCTTT,CASRLAGAFF
-,TRBV5-1,-,TRBJ1-4,TGCGCCAGCAGCTTGGCCGGGGGTTCAAAAGAAAAACTGTTTTTT,CASSLAGGSKEKLFF
-,TRBV7-7,-,TRBJ2-2,TGTGCTAGCAGCCCGCACGATGGGGACACCGGGGAGCTGTTTTTT,CASSPHDGDTGELFF
-,TRBV10-2,-,TRBJ2-7,TGCGCCAGCAGTAACGTCCCCAGCGAGCAGTACTTC,CASSNVPSEQYF
-,TRBV7-6,-,TRBJ1-5,TGTGCCAGCAGCTTAACGGGGGATAGCAATCAGCCCCAGCATTTT,CASSLTGDSNQPQHF
-,TRBV7-6,TRBD1,TRBJ1-1,TGTGCCAGCAGCTTAGCGGTTGGACAGGGGGCTGTTAACACTGAAGCTTTCTTT,CASSLAVGQGAVNTEAFF
many,TRBV1,-,TRBJ2-1,TGCACCAGCAGCCATATAGCGGGGGGGCACAAGAATGAGCAGTTCTTC,CTSSHIAGGHKNEQFF
-,TRBV30,-,TRBJ2-3,TGTGCCTGGTCACACCAATGGGATACGCAGTATTTT,CAWSHQWDTQYF
-,TRBV7-7,-,TRBJ2-2,TGTGCTAGCAGCTTAGTCAGGGAGGACACCGGGGAGCTGTTTTTT,CASSLVREDTGELFF
few,TRBV5-1,TRBD1,TRBJ2-7,TGCGCCAGCAGCCGGGACAGCTACGAGCAGTACTTC,CASSRDSYEQYF
few,TRBV10-3,-,TRBJ2-7,TGTGCCATCAGTGAGGGGTCGGGCGAGCAGTACTTC,CAISEGSGEQYF
-,TRBV5-1,-,TRBJ2-1,TGCGCCAGCAGTCTAGCGATGAGCTCCTACAATGAGCAGTTCTTC,CASSLAMSSYNEQFF
-,TRBV5-5,TRBD2,TRBJ2-5,TGTGCCAGCAGCTTGGGAGCTAGCGGGGAAGGGGAGACCCAGTACTTC,CASSLGASGEGETQYF
once,TRBV6-1,-,TRBJ2-3,TGTGCCAGCAGCCCGACAGGCTACACAGATACGCAGTATTTT,CASSPTGYTDTQYF
-,TRBV4-1,-,TRBJ1-1,TGCGCCAGCAGCCAAGCTCCCCTCTCATACACTGAAGCTTTCTTT,CASSQAPLSYTEAFF
-,TRBV28,-,TRBJ1-4,TGTGCCAGCAGTTTAGGGGGGCAGTTTAGTGAAAAACTGTTTTTT,CASSLGGQFSEKLFF
-,TRBV29-1,-,TRBJ2-1,TGCAGCGTTGTGAGGCTAAATAAGAATGAGCAGTTCTTC,CSVVRLNKNEQFF
-,TRBV28,-,TRBJ2-7,TGTGCCAGCAGTTTGCAACTCTACGAGCAGTACTTC,CASSLQLYEQYF
-,TRBV25-1,TRBD1,TRBJ1-4,TGTGCCAGCAGTGAATTGGGGGGGACAGGGTATGAAAAACTGTTTTTT,CASSELGGTGYEKLFF
-,TRBV10-3,TRBD1,TRBJ1-4,TGTGCCATCAGTGGTACAGGGGAGGAAAAACTGTTTTTT,CAISGTGEEKLFF
-,TRBV2,-,TRBJ1-1,TGTGCCAGAGAGGGACCGTGGGGCACTGAAGCTTTCTTT,CAREGPWGTEAFF
many,TRBV5-1,-,TRBJ2-6,TGCGCCAGCTCTCCCGGCGGCCAATCTTCCGGGGCCAACGTCCTGACTTTC,CASSPGGQSSGANVLTF
-,TRBV6-1,-,TRBJ2-5,TGTGCCAGCAGTGATAATTGGGGGGGCGGAACGGAGACCCAGTACTTC,CASSDNWGGGTETQYF
-,TRBV2,-,TRBJ2-3,TGTGCCAGCAGATTAGGGGCAGATACGCAGTATTTT,CASRLGADTQYF
few,TRBV19,TRBD1,TRBJ1-2,TGTGCCAGTAGTATAGACTTCCGGGACAGTAGTCGTCACACCTTC,CASSIDFRDSSRHTF
-,TRBV9,-,TRBJ2-3,TGTGCCAGCAGCGTAAATGAGGATACGCAGTATTTT,CASSVNEDTQYF
few,TRBV30,-,TRBJ1-1,TGTGCCTGGAACTCTATGAACACTGAAGCTTTCTTT,CAWNSMNTEAFF
-,TRBV10-2,-,TRBJ1-3,TGCGCCAGCAGTGAGGTCAGCAGGGCTGGAAACACCATATATTTT,CASSEVSRAGNTIYF
-,TRBV6-5,-,TRBJ1-1,TGTGCCAGCAGTTACTCTAGCCGGTCCAACACTGAAGCTTTCTTT,CASSYSSRSNTEAFF
-,TRBV2,-,TRBJ2-5,TGTGCCAGCAGTGAATTGGTCACTGGCGGACGCCAAGAGACCCAGTACTTC,CASSELVTGGRQETQYF
-,TRBV7-9,TRBD2,TRBJ2-1,TGTGCCAGCAGCTTAGTATCGATATCAGCGGGGGCATACAATGAGCAGTTCTTC,CASSLVSISAGAYNEQFF
-,TRBV18,-,TRBJ2-2,TGTGCCAGCTCACGCGCACAGGGGAACACCGGGGAGCTGTTTTTT,CASSRAQGNTGELFF
-,TRBV27,TRBD2,TRBJ2-3,TGTGCCAGCAGTTCTCGGACTAGCGGGATGACAGATACGCAGTATTTT,CASSSRTSGMTDTQYF
-,TRBV6-5,-,TRBJ1-1,TGTGCCAGCAGAAGGACGCAGAACACTGAAGCTTTCTTT,CASRRTQNTEAFF
-,TRBV19,-,TRBJ1-6,TGTGCCAGTAGTATAAGGACGGATTCACCCCTCCACTTT,CASSIRTDSPLHF
-,TRBV2,TRBD2,TRBJ2-2,TGTGCCAGCAGTGTTAGCGGGCTGAACACCGGGGAGCTGTTTTTT,CASSVSGLNTGELFF
-,TRBV4-1,TRBD1,TRBJ2-1,TGCGCCAGCAGCCTGGGACAGGGTAGCTATGAGCAGTTCTTC,CASSLGQGSYEQFF
-,TRBV15,-,TRBJ1-4,TGTGCCACCAGCAGAGATGGGGTACTTCAAGAAAAACTGTTTTTT,CATSRDGVLQEKLFF
-,TRBV2,-,TRBJ2-7,TGTGCCAGCACACCAGGGATCGTCATAGAGCAGTACTTC,CASTPGIVIEQYF
-,TRBV21-1,-,TRBJ2-5,TGTGCCAGCAGAGAACGCGCGAGGGGGGTCCTCCAAGAGACCCAGTACTTC,CASRERARGVLQETQYF
-,TRBV5-1,-,TRBJ1-1,TGCGCCAGCAGCCCGGGACCCTTACAGACGAACACTGAAGCTTTCTTT,CASSPGPLQTNTEAFF
-,TRBV7-9,-,TRBJ1-2,TGTGCCAGCAGCTTAGAGAGGGATGGAGGCTACACCTTC,CASSLERDGGYTF
-,TRBV10-3,-,TRBJ2-3,TGTGCCATCAGTCCAGGTACAGATACGCAGTATTTT,CAISPGTDTQYF
-,TRBV27,TRBD1,TRBJ2-5,TGTGCCAGCAGGTCCGGGACAGGGGGCAGAGAGACCCAGTACTTC,CASRSGTGGRETQYF
-,TRBV18,-,TRBJ1-2,TGTGCCAGCTCATCAGAGGCGAGCTACACCTTC,CASSSEASYTF
-,TRBV7-6,TRBD2,TRBJ2-3,TGTGCCAGCAGCGGATTACAGTCCCTTGGTACTAGCGGGAGCTCAACAGATACGCAGTATTTT,CASSGLQSLGTSGSSTDTQYF
-,TRBV5-4,TRBD1,TRBJ1-3,TGTGCCAGCAGCTCGACAGGGGGGTCTGGAAACACCATATATTTT,CASSSTGGSGNTIYF
-,TRBV7-2,TRBD2,TRBJ2-5,TGTGCCAGCAGCTTAAGAGGCGGGAGAGAGACCCAGTACTTC,CASSLRGGRETQYF
-,TRBV21-1,-,TRBJ2-5,TGTGCCAGCAGTGGAGGACAGCAAGAGACCCAGTACTTC,CASSGGQQETQYF
-,TRBV2,TRBD1,TRBJ1-1,TGTGCCAGCAGTGAATTTCGAGGGCAGGGGGCTAATGAAGCTTTCTTT,CASSEFRGQGANEAFF
few,TRBV2,-,TRBJ1-5,TGTGCCAGCAGTGATAGAGGGGCTATCAATCAGCCCCAGCATTTT,CASSDRGAINQPQHF
-,TRBV10-3,TRBD1,TRBJ1-2,TGTGCCATCAGTGAGTCGTTGGGACAGGAAAACGGCTACACCTTC,CAISESLGQENGYTF
few,TRBV30,-,TRBJ1-1,TGTGCCTTGAAACAGGGTGGGACTGAAGCTTTCTTT,CALKQGGTEAFF
-,TRBV7-9,TRBD1,TRBJ1-3,TGTGCCAGCAGCACGCAGACAGGGGGCGCAGGAAACACCATATATTTT,CASSTQTGGAGNTIYF
-,TRBV6-6,TRBD2,TRBJ2-5,TGTGCCAGCAGTCGAGCGGGGAACCAAGAGACCCAGTACTTC,CASSRAGNQETQYF
few,TRBV6-5,-,TRBJ1-2,TGTGCCAGCAGTTGGTCGGCGGTTTCCTATGGCTACACCTTC,CASSWSAVSYGYTF
-,TRBV7-2,-,TRBJ1-2,TGTGCCAGCAGCTTCGGCGCGTATGGCTACACCTTC,CASSFGAYGYTF
once,TRBV11-2,-,TRBJ2-7,TGTGCCAGCAGCTTAGAACTTGGCGCCTACGAGCAGTACTTC,CASSLELGAYEQYF
-,TRBV5-1,TRBD1,TRBJ2-5,TGCGCCAGCAGCCGGAGACAGGGGCCGCAAGAGACCCAGTACTTC,CASSRRQGPQETQYF
-,TRBV15,-,TRBJ1-2,TGTGCCACCAGCAGAGATGGAAGGGTCACCTTC,CATSRDGRVTF